This entry describes one T cell receptor beta chain. Its antigen is undetermined. J gave up 3 bases and V 5 bases, and 5 bases lay outside the gene matches. This CDR3 has 13 amino acids. Looked up from germline, CDR1 is GTSNPN and CDR2 is SVGIG (reference sequence). This sample was taken from a study of T cell responses to AZD1222 COVID-19 vaccine. Study-wide results and limits: Spike-specific TCR breadth rose after two AZD1222 doses, and depth rose as well. Vaccine-related CD4 TCRs covered spike, predominating at 160-218 and 743-854. White British people made up most donors, females outnumbered males, and clonal diversity was possibly underestimated.

Assay used: immunoSEQ multiplex PCR; TCRdb lists only in-frame clones, some missing. This repertoire shows 90,000 to 150,000 clones, roughly nine tenths found once; its top ten account for approximately 4.5%. The receptor was derived from an adult in good health. V gene TRBV30 combines with J gene TRBJ1-1; 8 nucleotides line up with TRBD1. The sequenced sample was peripheral blood, obtained on day 0 of AZD1222 vaccination. The CDR3 DNA follows: TGTGCCTGGGGGGACAGGCTAGACACTGAAGCTTTCTTT. This encodes CAWGDRLDTEAFF. The entire variable domain, with the rest obtained from reference TRBV30 and TRBJ1-1, is as follows: SQTIHQWPATLVQPVGSPLSLECTVEGTSNPNLYWYRQAAGRGLQLLFYSVGIGQISSEVPQNLSASRPQDRQFILSSKKLLLSDSGFYLCAWGDRLDTEAFFGQGTRLTVV.